Listed below are T cell receptor beta chains from one sample, sequenced in a study of T-cell memory formation after mild COVID-19. TCRdb called the 5' RACE reads again in MiXCR, with one record for every CDR3 protein. The table has 200,000 to 300,000 distinct CDR3 sequences, around 15% seen once. The sample comprised PBMCs or a T cell subset sorted from them (not recorded which). The receptors derive from a man aged 18 to 29 who had mild COVID-19 (a few samples of this study predate the infection). Cell type and time point are not known. CDR3s include the opening cysteine and the closing phenylalanine or tryptophan.

v_gene	j_gene	CDR3aa
TRBV5-1	TRBJ2-7	CASSLPSSGYEQYF
TRBV7-8	TRBJ1-5	CASSDTGRAAQPQHF
TRBV6-2/TRBV6-3	TRBJ2-2	CASSSTVTNTGELFF
TRBV5-6	TRBJ1-1	CASSSTGRSNTEAFF
TRBV4-2	TRBJ2-1	CASSQERGVLSEQFF
TRBV5-1	TRBJ2-7	CASSQRQQGPYEQYF
TRBV20-1	TRBJ2-3	CSARDLAGGGDTQYF
TRBV5-1	TRBJ2-6	CASSLGQGSSGANVLTF
TRBV29-1	TRBJ2-3	CSVEVLTDTQYF
TRBV6-6	TRBJ1-2	CASSSTSYGYTF
TRBV29-1	TRBJ2-3	CSAPRGQGTDTQYF
TRBV13	TRBJ2-1	CASSPNGPEQFF
TRBV11-2	TRBJ1-5	CASSRRGPDQPQHF
TRBV5-1	TRBJ2-1	CASGVGTYNEQFF
TRBV11-2	TRBJ1-2	CASSWGTGTNYGYTF
TRBV4-2	TRBJ1-2	CASSQDPQGAYYGYTF
TRBV4-2	TRBJ2-3	CASRTLGVPGTDTQYF
TRBV10-3	TRBJ1-1	CAIRDRENTEAFF
TRBV7-2	TRBJ1-6	CAREGRNNSPLHF
TRBV20-1	TRBJ1-6	CSARVTGSSYNSPLHF
TRBV28	TRBJ2-1	CASSYVGGLYNEQFF
TRBV6-4	TRBJ2-3	CASSVTSGASTDTQYF
TRBV9	TRBJ1-1	CASSVEQGFTEAFF
TRBV6-5	TRBJ2-3	CASSYYIPGTDTQYF
TRBV4-1	TRBJ1-1	CASSQYSPGQATNTEAFF
TRBV5-1	TRBJ2-3	CASSPPLAGGTDTQYF
TRBV5-1	TRBJ2-2	CASKETGSNGELFF
TRBV3-1	TRBJ2-2	CASSLAGGGSYTGELFF
TRBV15	TRBJ2-3	CATSFRDPETTDTQYF
TRBV2	TRBJ2-7	CASSGQGTHEQYF
TRBV7-9	TRBJ2-5	CASSFQGSETQYF
TRBV20-1	TRBJ1-5	CSAFSGRAGGQPQHF
TRBV7-9	TRBJ2-6	CASSLAEEYSGANVLTF
TRBV5-1	TRBJ2-1	CASSLNGYNEQFF
TRBV11-2	TRBJ2-5	CASSNSGRETQYF
TRBV6-5	TRBJ2-3	CASSYGRSSTDTQYF
TRBV5-1	TRBJ2-7	CASSNGGTATYEQYF